The 5 T cell receptor beta chains in this list originate from one sample, sequenced in a study of shared clonotypes between healthy human individuals. Profiling relied on immunoSEQ multiplex PCR, and the TCRdb table lists in-frame clones only, not all of them. This table has 2,500,000 or so clones, around nine tenths appearing once. What was sequenced was naive CD4+ T cells sorted from blood. Subset in this sample: CD45RA+ positively selected. These receptors all come from a man aged 18 to 30 in good health.

This chain connects TRBV5-4 to TRBJ2-2; TRBD2 might be the D (6 bases). V lost 1 base and J 6 bases, leaving 13 bases between the germline ends. This CDR3 is built from 15 residues. Germline CDR1 reads SGHNT; CDR2 reads YYREEE (reference sequence). CDR3 sequence reads: CASSLLGGAAGELFF. CDR3 bases: TGTGCCAGCAGCTTGTTGGGCGGGGCTGCCGGGGAGCTGTTTTTT.

Remarks on this clone: Distinct nucleotide sequences in the sample also encode this CDR3. The chain carries TRBV5-1 and TRBJ1-2; D is unresolved. V lost 5 bases and J 0 bases, leaving 11 bases between the germline ends. The CDR3 has 14 amino acids. CDR1 and CDR2 from the germline V gene are SGHRS and YFSETQ. The CDR3 reads CASREGSANYGYTF. CDR3 DNA: TGCGCCAGCAGGGAGGGATCAGCTAACTATGGCTACACCTTC.

This clone was picked up one time. This chain connects TRBV6-1 to TRBJ2-2; no reliable D call. This CDR3 is built from 12 residues. Between the trimmed V and J ends, which lost 5 bases and 5 bases, there was a span of 6 bases. The germline gives CDR1 MNHNS, CDR2 SASEGT. The CDR3 loop reads CASSQLTGELFF. CDR3 bases: TGTGCCAGCAGTCAGCTTACCGGGGAGCTGTTTTTT.

The chain's CDR3 is CASLLNRGYGYTF. CDR3 nucleotide sequence: TGCGCCAGCCTACTTAATCGCGGCTATGGCTACACCTTC. The chain couples TRBV10-2 to TRBJ1-2, with D unresolved. The V gene lost 8 bases and the J gene lost 4 bases, with 14 bases spanning the gap. Germline lookup yields CDR1 WSHSY and CDR2 SAAADI. The CDR3 contains 13 residues.

The chain recombines TRBV7-2 with TRBJ2-7, with D possibly TRBD2 on 6 matching bases. Germline loops: CDR1 SGHTA, CDR2 FQGNSA. The length of the CDR3 is 12 residues. Trimming removed 10 bases from V and 2 bases from J, with 12 bases in between. The CDR3 reads CAIGRDPYEQYF. CDR3 nucleotides: TGTGCCATAGGGCGGGATCCCTACGAGCAGTACTTC. The full variable domain, rest sourced from reference TRBV7-2 and TRBJ2-7, is GAGVSQSPSNKVTEKGKDVELRCDPISGHTALYWYRQSLGQGLEFLIYFQGNSAPDKSGLPSDRFSAERTGGSVSTLTIQRTQQEDSAVYLCAIGRDPYEQYFGPGTRLTVT.